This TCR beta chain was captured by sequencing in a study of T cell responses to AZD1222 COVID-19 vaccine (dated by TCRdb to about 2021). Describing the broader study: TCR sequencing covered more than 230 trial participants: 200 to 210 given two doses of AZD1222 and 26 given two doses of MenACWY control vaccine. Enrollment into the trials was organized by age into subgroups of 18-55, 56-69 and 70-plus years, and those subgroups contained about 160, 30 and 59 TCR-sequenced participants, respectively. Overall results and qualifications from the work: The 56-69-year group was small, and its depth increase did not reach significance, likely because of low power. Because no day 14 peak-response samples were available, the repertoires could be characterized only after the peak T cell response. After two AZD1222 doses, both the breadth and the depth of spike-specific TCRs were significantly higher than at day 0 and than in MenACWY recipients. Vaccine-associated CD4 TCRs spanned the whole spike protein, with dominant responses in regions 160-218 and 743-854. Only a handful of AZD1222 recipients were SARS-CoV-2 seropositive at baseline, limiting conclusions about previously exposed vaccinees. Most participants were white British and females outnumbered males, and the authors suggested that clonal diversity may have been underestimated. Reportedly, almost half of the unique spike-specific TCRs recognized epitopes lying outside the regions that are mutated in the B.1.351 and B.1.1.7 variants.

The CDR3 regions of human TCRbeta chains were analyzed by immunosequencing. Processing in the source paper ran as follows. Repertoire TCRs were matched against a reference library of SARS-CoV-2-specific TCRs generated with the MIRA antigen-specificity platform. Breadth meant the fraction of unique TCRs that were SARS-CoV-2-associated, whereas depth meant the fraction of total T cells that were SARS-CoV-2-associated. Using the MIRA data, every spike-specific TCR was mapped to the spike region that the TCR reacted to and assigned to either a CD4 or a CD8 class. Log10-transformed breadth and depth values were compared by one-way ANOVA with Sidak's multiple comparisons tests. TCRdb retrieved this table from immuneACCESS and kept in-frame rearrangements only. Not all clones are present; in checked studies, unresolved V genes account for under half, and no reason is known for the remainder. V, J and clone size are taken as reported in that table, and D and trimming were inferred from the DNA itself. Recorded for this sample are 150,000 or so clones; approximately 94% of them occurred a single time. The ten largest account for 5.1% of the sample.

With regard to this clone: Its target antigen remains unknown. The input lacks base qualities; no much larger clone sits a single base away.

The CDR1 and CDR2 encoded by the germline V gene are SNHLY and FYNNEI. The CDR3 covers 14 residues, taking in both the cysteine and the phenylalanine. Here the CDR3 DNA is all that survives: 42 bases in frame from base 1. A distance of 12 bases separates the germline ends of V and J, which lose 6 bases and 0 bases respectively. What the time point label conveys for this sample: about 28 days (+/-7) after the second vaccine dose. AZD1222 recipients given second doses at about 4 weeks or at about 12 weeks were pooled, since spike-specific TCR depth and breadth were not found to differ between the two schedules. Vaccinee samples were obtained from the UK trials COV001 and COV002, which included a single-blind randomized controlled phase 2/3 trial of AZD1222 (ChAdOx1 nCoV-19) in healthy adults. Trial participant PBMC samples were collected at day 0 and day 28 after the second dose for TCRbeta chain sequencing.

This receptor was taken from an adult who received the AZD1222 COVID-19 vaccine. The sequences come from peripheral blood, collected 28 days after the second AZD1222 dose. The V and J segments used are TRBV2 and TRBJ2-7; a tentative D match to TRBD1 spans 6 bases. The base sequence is TGTGCCAGCAGCGACAGGATTCCCTCCTACGAGCAGTACTTC. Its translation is CASSDRIPSYEQYF.